This T cell receptor (beta chain) was captured by sequencing in a study of blood T cell repertoires in COVID-19. Study in general: The origin of the acute and convalescent COVID-19 samples was the United States, Italy and Spain. The analysed material was cDNA or gDNA that came from T cells, B-cell-depleted T cells, or PBMCs.

Methods used by the authors: Nucleated cell counts were estimated from reference gene primer amplification. Sequenced by immunoSEQ multiplex PCR; TCRdb stores in-frame clones only, minus some. Clone size and V and J calls were adopted from that table, with D and trimming inferred from the DNA. The sample lists 75,000 to 95,000 clones; 72% were seen once. This CDR3 is built from 16 residues. Looked up from germline, CDR1 is ENHRY and CDR2 is SYGVKD. The V gene end was trimmed by 5 bases and the J gene end by 4 bases; junction bases not matched to a gene: 10. Sequencing used peripheral blood. The rearrangement links TRBV10-3 to TRBJ1-1; 10 bases match TRBD1. The clonotype comes from a woman aged 55-75 years in a cohort sampled during active or convalescent COVID-19. In nucleotides, the CDR3 is TGTGCCATCAGTAAGGGACAGGGGTTTGTATCCACTGAAGCTTTCTTT. It yields the protein CAISKGQGFVSTEAFF.